Each of the 32 T cell receptor beta chains below was sequenced from the same sample in a study of shared clonotypes between healthy human individuals. Assay: immunoSEQ multiplex PCR; the TCRdb copy retains only in-frame clones and omits some. Of about 490,000 clones in the sample, more than 75% were seen once. The sequencing input was PBMCs. All receptors come from a middle-aged woman in good health. Some clones in this sample may be carry-over from other donors' samples.

The rearrangement joins TRBV27 to TRBJ1-5, with D possibly being TRBD1 (6 bases). CDR1 is MNHEY, CDR2 SMNVEV, per germline (reference sequence). There are 17 residues in the CDR3. The V end lost 2 bases, the J end lost 1 base, and 15 bases lay between the germline ends. The CDR3: CASSLGRGRGSNQPQHF. CDR3 DNA: TGTGCCAGCAGTTTAGGCAGGGGCCGGGGGAGCAATCAGCCCCAGCATTTT.

The table lists this clone with a few counts. V usage is TRBV9 and J usage is TRBJ1-5; the match to TRBD1 covers 8 bases. There are 15 residues in the CDR3. V was pared by 0 bases and J by 6 bases, with 5 bases of the junction left unmatched. From germline, CDR1 is SGDLS and CDR2 YYNGEE. The CDR3: CASSVVSDRGQPQHF. CDR3 sequence (DNA): TGTGCCAGCAGCGTAGTATCCGACAGGGGTCAGCCCCAGCATTTT.

On this clone: A single base separates this from a much larger clone, so it may be a read error. The same CDR3 also results from other DNA sequences found in this sample. The V call is TRBV7-3, the J call TRBJ1-1; no reliable D call. This CDR3 contains 13 residues. Germline values: CDR1 SGHTA, CDR2 FQGTGA. V dropped 0 bases and J dropped 1 base, with 3 bases sitting between them. CDR3 in amino acids: CASSLTANTEAFF. DNA of the CDR3: TGTGCCAGCAGCTTAACGGCGAACACTGAAGCTTTCTTT. Variable domain in full (rest from reference TRBV7-3 and TRBJ1-1): GAGVSQTPSNKVTEKGKYVELRCDPISGHTALYWYRQSLGQGPEFLIYFQGTGAADDSGLPNDRFFAVRPEGSVSTLKIQRTERGDSAVYLCASSLTANTEAFFGQGTRLTVV.

The CDR3 nucleotides read TGTGCCAGCACTCAAGAGCGGGGGCCTAGCCCCCCGCAGTTCTTC. Translation gives CASTQERGPSPPQFF. The chain has TRBV28 and TRBJ2-1, with 8 bases fitting TRBD2. The CDR3 contains 15 residues. Per the germline V gene, CDR1 is MDHEN and CDR2 is SYDVKM. After removal of 7 bases from V and 12 bases from J, the junction contained 17 bases not matched to a gene.

The V and J genes are TRBV7-2 and TRBJ1-3; 9 bases line up with TRBD1. Losses at the gene ends were 5 bases for V and 8 bases for J; bases not matched to a gene: 16. CDR1 and CDR2 (germline): SGHTA, FQGNSA. The CDR3 is made up of 17 amino acids. The CDR3 DNA follows: TGTGCCAGCAGCACCCAAACAGGGGGCGCGGGGTTAGACACCATATATTTT. Its protein is CASSTQTGGAGLDTIYF.

V is TRBV7-3 and J is TRBJ2-1, with 10 bases fitting TRBD1. The CDR3 is made up of 17 amino acids. The V and J ends lost 4 bases and 4 bases, in that order; junction bases with no gene match: 10. Germline lookup yields CDR1 SGHTA and CDR2 FQGTGA. As DNA, the CDR3 is TGTGCCAGCAGCTCCTACCCGACAGGGGGCGGGTACAATGAGCAGTTCTTC. This sequence encodes CASSSYPTGGGYNEQFF.

This chain joins TRBV28 and TRBJ2-1; a possible D gene is TRBD2 (6 bases). CDR3 size: 15 residues. Deletions cut 6 bases from V and 8 bases from J, with 20 bases between. Germline CDR1 is MDHEN and CDR2 is SYDVKM. CDR3 DNA sequence: TGTGCCAGCAGCCTTCTTGGACTATCGTCTGATGAGCAGTTCTTC. This translates into CASSLLGLSSDEQFF. The entire variable domain, with the rest obtained from reference TRBV28 and TRBJ2-1, is as follows: DVKVTQSSRYLVKRTGEKVFLECVQDMDHENMFWYRQDPGLGLRLIYFSYDVKMKEKGDIPEGYSVSREKKERFSLILESASTNQTSMYLCASSLLGLSSDEQFFGPGTRLTVL.

J is TRBJ2-1 and V is TRBV15; the match to TRBD2 covers 7 bases. The junction had 5 bases not matched to a gene; V was cut back by 0 bases and J by 9 bases. There are 14 residues in the CDR3. Germline V gene sequence: CDR1 LNHNV, CDR2 YYDKDF (reference sequence). The CDR3 region is CATSRDLGGGEQFF. The CDR3 coding sequence is TGTGCCACCAGCAGAGATCTGGGGGGGGGTGAGCAGTTCTTC.

The CDR3 here is CASSWTSVNEQFF. The CDR3 DNA reads TGTGCCAGCAGCTGGACTAGTGTCAATGAGCAGTTCTTC. The rearrangement uses TRBV7-9 and TRBJ2-1; 7 bases are a match to TRBD2. The germline CDR1 and CDR2 sequences are SEHNR and FQNEAQ (reference sequence). The V gene end was trimmed by 4 bases and the J gene end by 6 bases; junction bases not matched to a gene: 3. The CDR3 contains 13 residues.

The chain combines TRBV4-1 with TRBJ2-4; the D gene is possibly TRBD2 (5 bases). V lost 3 bases to trimming and J lost 5 bases, with 8 bases between them. The CDR3 length is 13 residues. Germline CDR1 reads MGHRA; CDR2 reads YSYEKL. The CDR3 loop reads CASSHPRENIQYF. DNA of the CDR3: TGCGCCAGCAGCCACCCGCGGGAAAACATTCAGTACTTC.

The gene calls are TRBV10-1 and TRBJ2-1; 11 bases line up with TRBD2. This CDR3 spans 18 amino acids. The germline V gene encodes CDR1 WNHNN and CDR2 SYGVQD (reference sequence). V was clipped by 2 bases and J by 1 base; unmatched bases: 7. CDR3 DNA: TGCGCCAGCAGTGAGACGGTAGCGGGAGGGGGGTCCTACAATGAGCAGTTCTTC. Its translation is CASSETVAGGGSYNEQFF.

As DNA, the CDR3 is TGTGCCAGCAGTTTAGTCCGAAGCTCTGGAAACACCATATATTTT. Translation gives CASSLVRSSGNTIYF. This chain joins TRBV28 and TRBJ1-3; D is ambiguous. The CDR3 has 15 amino acids. V dropped 2 bases and J dropped 0 bases, with 8 bases sitting between them. CDR1 and CDR2 (germline): MDHEN, SYDVKM.

This clone was counted a single time. V and J are TRBV27 and TRBJ2-5; the match to TRBD2 covers 10 bases. This CDR3 region has 14 residues. Trimming removed 4 bases from V and 7 bases from J; junction bases left unmatched: 6. CDR1 and CDR2 from the germline V gene are MNHEY and SMNVEV (reference sequence). For the CDR3, the DNA is TGTGCCAGCAGTTCTAGCGGGAGTAGCGGGACCCAGTACTTC. It yields the protein CASSSSGSSGTQYF.

The chain is built from TRBV9 and TRBJ1-2; D is undetermined. The CDR3 runs to 15 residues. The V gene lost 4 bases and the J gene lost 4 bases, with 17 bases spanning the gap. Germline CDR1 SGDLS, CDR2 YYNGEE. CDR3 in DNA: TGTGCCAGCAGCCCACTGGAAGGTTGGGCCTATGGCTACACCTTC. Protein sequence: CASSPLEGWAYGYTF.

This clone showed up just a few times. This chain connects TRBV1 to TRBJ2-5; the DNA was not used to check the table's D call, TRBD2. TRBV1 has pseudogene status. CDR3 size: 16 residues. The CDR3 DNA is TGCACCAGCAGCCACCACGGAGCGGGAGGGCCAAAGACCCAGTACTTC. This translates into CTSSHHGAGGPKTQYF.

The chain recombines TRBV11-2 with TRBJ2-7, with D unclear. Trimming stripped 4 bases from V and 1 base from J, with 11 bases between. The CDR3 sequence is 14 residues long. Looked up from germline, CDR1 is SGHAT and CDR2 is FQNNGV. CDR3 amino acids: CASSSILGSYEQYF. CDR3 nucleotide sequence: TGTGCCAGCAGCTCAATTCTGGGGTCCTACGAGCAGTACTTC.

This sequence joins TRBV7-8 and TRBJ1-6, with D hard to call. The germline V gene has CDR1 SGHVS and CDR2 FQNEAQ. CDR3 length equals 12 residues. The V gene lost 1 base and the J gene lost 9 bases, with 4 bases spanning the gap. CDR3 sequence: CASSLGSSPLHF. CDR3 nucleotide sequence: TGTGCCAGCAGCTTAGGGAGTTCACCCCTCCACTTT.

This clone has at least ten counts. The chain couples TRBV15 to TRBJ1-2, with D perhaps TRBD1 (6 bases). CDR3 size: 15 residues. V gave up 0 bases and J gave up 1 base, with 9 bases separating them. Germline CDR1 LNHNV, CDR2 YYDKDF (reference sequence). The CDR3 DNA is TGTGCCACCAGCAGAGAGACAGGAAATAACTATGGCTACACCTTC. Amino acids: CATSRETGNNYGYTF. The variable domain in full, completed from reference TRBV15 and TRBJ1-2, reads DAMVIQNPRYQVTQFGKPVTLSCSQTLNHNVMYWYQQKSSQAPKLLFHYYDKDFNNEADTPDNFQSRRPNTSFCFLDIRSPGLGDTAMYLCATSRETGNNYGYTFGSGTRLTVV.

The chain carries TRBV28 and TRBJ2-7; D remains ambiguous. Germline CDR1 is MDHEN and CDR2 is SYDVKM. CDR3 length: 16 amino acids. V was trimmed by 4 bases and J by 2 bases, leaving 18 bases between them. The CDR3: CASSSRWLVRPYEQYF. The CDR3, as DNA: TGTGCCAGCAGTTCCCGGTGGCTAGTGCGTCCCTACGAGCAGTACTTC.

This sequence joins TRBV7-8 and TRBJ2-5, with a tentative D call TRBD2 (6 bases). CDR3 length: 17 amino acids. The ends were cut back, 3 bases at V and 4 bases at J, with 21 bases in the middle. CDR1 is SGHVS and CDR2 is FQNEAQ in the germline V gene. CDR3 sequence: CASSLRLGSGVGETQYF. The DNA of the CDR3 is TGTGCCAGCAGCTTGAGACTTGGGTCGGGAGTTGGAGAGACCCAGTACTTC. The variable domain in full, with the rest retrieved from reference TRBV7-8 and TRBJ2-5, is GAGVSQSPRYKVAKRGQDVALRCDPISGHVSLFWYQQALGQGPEFLTYFQNEAQLDKSGLPSDRFFAERPEGSVSTLKIQRTQQEDSAVYLCASSLRLGSGVGETQYFGPGTRLLVL.

The chain recombines TRBV6-5 with TRBJ2-7; D is tentatively TRBD1 or TRBD2 (5 bases each). The CDR3 is 14 amino acids. Germline V lookup: CDR1 MNHEY, CDR2 SVGAGI. V lost 7 bases, J lost 0 bases, and 13 bases lay in between. The CDR3, as DNA: TGTGCCAGCAAGTCCGGGGCCAGCTCCTACGAGCAGTACTTC. Its translation: CASKSGASSYEQYF.

The chain has TRBV4-1 and TRBJ2-1; TRBD2 agrees at 7 bases. CDR3 length: 15 residues. Germline trimming cut 3 bases from V and 5 bases from J; bases unmatched to any gene: 7. Germline V gene sequence: CDR1 MGHRA, CDR2 YSYEKL. CDR3 protein: CASSQGPSGNNEQFF. DNA of the CDR3: TGCGCCAGCAGCCAGGGCCCTAGCGGCAACAATGAGCAGTTCTTC.

The genes are TRBV14 and TRBJ2-1; D is uncertain. Trimming took off 6 bases at V and 2 bases at J, with 8 bases between the two ends. The CDR3 covers 13 residues. The germline CDR1 and CDR2 sequences are SGHDN and FVKESK. This CDR3 is CASSFTAYNEQFF. The CDR3 DNA sequence: TGTGCCAGCAGTTTCACGGCCTACAATGAGCAGTTCTTC.

The CDR3 DNA reads as TGTGCCAGCAGCCCGCCAGGTGTCGACGAGCAGTACTTC. Translated, it gives CASSPPGVDEQYF. The V gene is TRBV7-6, the J gene TRBJ2-7; D ambiguous. V lost 5 bases and J lost 5, with 13 bases in between. Germline V CDR1 and CDR2: SGHVS, FNYEAQ. The CDR3 sequence is 13 residues long.

V is TRBV10-3 and J is TRBJ2-3, with D perhaps TRBD2 (6 bases). The CDR3 covers 15 residues. Germline loops: CDR1 ENHRY, CDR2 SYGVKD. Deletions cut 3 bases from V and 4 bases from J, with 14 bases between. Here the CDR3 reads CAISDGGGASDTQYF. For the CDR3, the DNA is TGTGCCATCAGTGACGGGGGTGGAGCGTCAGATACGCAGTATTTT.

Concerning this clone itself: This probably arose from a read error, given a far larger clone one base away. At the DNA level, this CDR3 is encoded by other sequences in the same sample as well. This chain uses TRBV4-2 with TRBJ2-1; D is possibly TRBD1 or TRBD2 (7 bases each). Germline V gene lookup returns CDR1 LGHNA and CDR2 YNFKEQ. The CDR3 extends over 15 amino acids. V was shortened by 0 bases and J by 5 bases, with 11 bases between the two germline ends. The CDR3 DNA reads TGTGCCAGCAGCCAAGATCAGGGGGGGCACAATGAGCAGTTCTTC. It translates to CASSQDQGGHNEQFF.

This clone was detected a few times. The CDR3 DNA follows: TGTGCCAGCAGCTTACGACAGCCTAGCACAGATACGCAGTATTTT. Protein product: CASSLRQPSTDTQYF. The J gene is TRBJ2-3, the V gene TRBV7-6; D perhaps matches TRBD1 (5 bases). Germline CDR1 SGHVS, CDR2 FNYEAQ. The CDR3 has 15 residues. V was pared by 2 bases and J by 0 bases, with 9 bases between.

This clone appeared a few times. The J gene is TRBJ2-7, the V gene TRBV7-9, with D perhaps matching TRBD2 (7 bases). This CDR3 comprises 14 residues. CDR1 and CDR2 from the germline V gene are SEHNR and FQNEAQ (reference sequence). Between the trimmed V and J ends, which lost 4 bases and 4 bases, there was a span of 14 bases. CDR3: CASSWGAGAYEQYF. CDR3 sequence (DNA): TGTGCCAGCAGCTGGGGTGCGGGGGCTTACGAGCAGTACTTC.

The chain couples TRBV10-3 to TRBJ2-7, with TRBD1 identical over 10 bases. CDR3 length: 13 amino acids. Trimming cost V 6 bases and J 4 bases; bases outside gene matches: 3. Looked up from germline, CDR1 is ENHRY and CDR2 is SYGVKD. The CDR3 DNA is TGTGCCATCAGCCTGGGACAGGGGTACGAGCAGTACTTC. Translating gives CAISLGQGYEQYF.

The chain recombines TRBV12-5 with TRBJ2-1; TRBD1 matches 9 bases. In germline, CDR1 is LGHNT, CDR2 FRNRAP. The CDR3 covers 15 residues. The V gene end was trimmed by 0 bases and the J gene end by 4 bases; junction bases not matched to a gene: 1. The CDR3 here is CASGLVTGGYNEQFF. CDR3 in DNA: TGTGCTAGTGGTTTGGTGACAGGGGGGTACAATGAGCAGTTCTTC.

This chain links TRBV29-1 with TRBJ2-7, with D possibly TRBD2 on 7 matching bases. The CDR3 contains 13 residues. V was shortened by 4 bases and J by 5 bases, with 15 bases between the two germline ends. Germline V CDR1 and CDR2: SQVTM, ANQGSEA. CDR3 nucleotide sequence: TGCAGCGTTGCGGTAGGGGGGGTCCACGAGCAGTACTTC. Its translation: CSVAVGGVHEQYF.

Turning to this clone: Other nucleotide sequences in the sample specify the same CDR3. CDR3 protein: CASSLGGGNTEAFF. CDR3 DNA: TGTGCCAGCAGCTTGGGCGGAGGGAACACTGAAGCTTTCTTT. The chain combines TRBV7-2 with TRBJ1-1, with D hard to call. This CDR3 contains 14 residues. Germline values: CDR1 SGHTA, CDR2 FQGNSA. Trimming shortened V by 3 bases and J by 1 base, and 9 bases separated the two germline ends.